The clone carrying this TCR beta chain occurred once. The record originates from a study of type 1 regulatory T cells. Study information: An in vitro protocol generated T-allo10, a Tr1-enriched, alloantigen-specific CD4 T cell product.

MiXCR, run by TCRdb on the reads, gives a single entry per CDR3 protein. This sample has about 97,000 distinct CDR3 sequences, with 25% to 40% found just once. This CDR3 is 16 amino acids long. V lost 2 bases, J lost 5 bases, and 11 bases stayed unmatched. Per the germline V gene, CDR1 is SGHKS and CDR2 is YYEKEE (reference sequence). The source material was CD4+ T cells, either the whole sample or a sorted fraction (not recorded which). This TCR was recovered from a human donor in good health. The chain is built from TRBV5-5 and TRBJ1-1, with 8 bases lining up with TRBD1. CDR3 DNA sequence: TGTGCCAGCAGCTTTACCCGACAGGGGCCACGAACTGAAGCTTTCTTT. It yields the protein CASSFTRQGPRTEAFF. The full variable domain, completed using reference TRBV5-5 and TRBJ1-1, is DAGVTQSPTHLIKTRGQQVTLRCSPISGHKSVSWYQQVLGQGPQFIFQYYEKEERGRGNFPDRFSARQFPNYSSELNVNALLLGDSALYLCASSFTRQGPRTEAFFGQGTRLTVV.